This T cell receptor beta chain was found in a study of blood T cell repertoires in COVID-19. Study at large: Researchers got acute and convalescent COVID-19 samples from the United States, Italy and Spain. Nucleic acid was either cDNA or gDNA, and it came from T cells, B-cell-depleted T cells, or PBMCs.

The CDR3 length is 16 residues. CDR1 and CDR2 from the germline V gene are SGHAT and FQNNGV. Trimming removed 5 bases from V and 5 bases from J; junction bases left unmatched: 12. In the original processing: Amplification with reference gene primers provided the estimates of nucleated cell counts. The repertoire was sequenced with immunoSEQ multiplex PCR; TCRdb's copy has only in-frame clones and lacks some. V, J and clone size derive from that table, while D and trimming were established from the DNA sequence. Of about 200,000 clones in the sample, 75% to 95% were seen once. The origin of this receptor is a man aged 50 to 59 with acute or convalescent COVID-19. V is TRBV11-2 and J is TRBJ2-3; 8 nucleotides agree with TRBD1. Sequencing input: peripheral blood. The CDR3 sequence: CASSPTGGGSRDTQYF. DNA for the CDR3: TGTGCCAGCAGCCCAACAGGGGGAGGCTCACGAGATACGCAGTATTTT.